This record covers a single T cell receptor (beta chain). Antigen unknown. This record belongs to a study of T cell responses to AZD1222 COVID-19 vaccine. General study points: It was only after the peak T cell response that any repertoires were sampled. White British donors predominated, females outnumbered males, and clonal diversity was possibly underestimated.

Looked up from germline, CDR1 is LGHNA and CDR2 is YSLEER. V lost 1 base, J lost 4 bases, and 16 bases lay in between. The CDR3 extends over 17 amino acids. Clones were read by immunoSEQ multiplex PCR, and TCRdb kept only the in-frame ones, dropping some. The sample lists over 110,000 clones; almost 90% were seen once. Second-dose schedules of about 4 or about 12 weeks were combined. This TCR was recovered from an adult who received the AZD1222 COVID-19 vaccine. V gene TRBV4-3 combines with J gene TRBJ2-2; D is undetermined. The sample in question was peripheral blood, obtained 28 days after the second AZD1222 dose. CDR3 sequence (DNA): TGCGCCAGCAGCCAAGTCGGTGGGTTGAGGATCACCGGGGAGCTGTTTTTT. Amino acid sequence: CASSQVGGLRITGELFF.